This TCR beta chain was captured in a study of monozygotic twins with inflammatory bowel disease. Findings and limits, study-wide: No difference was seen in repertoire similarity between concordant and discordant twins, possibly from limited power.

The cDNA of both the TCRalpha and TCRbeta chains was subjected to two nested PCRs of around 16 and 10 cycles. TCRdb reanalyzed the 5' RACE reads, giving one entry per CDR3 protein sequence and no DNA. This sample contains fewer than 150,000 distinct CDR3 sequences. The CDR3 is 14 amino acids. Germline V gene sequence: CDR1 SQVTM, CDR2 ANQGSEA. For this clonotype: Its antigen is still unknown.

The clonotype originates from a human donor with ulcerative colitis or Crohn's disease, or a healthy co-twin of an affected twin (not recorded which). The sample comprised blood. This chain joins TRBV29-1 and TRBJ1-3. This CDR3 reads CSVVIRLSGNTIYF.